The sequence of this T cell receptor beta chain was determined in a study of T cell repertoires in cytomegalovirus infection. Study in general: Signatures in public TCR beta sequences pointed to both CMV infection and matching HLA type. Notes on the study in general: People with CMV and the relevant HLA were identified by cumulative public TCR beta family frequency. Within the response measured ex vivo, HLA-C-restricted CMV-specific TCR beta clonotypes were dominant.

This clonotype was detected many times. The antigen is not known. The ends were cut back, 2 bases at V and 7 bases at J, with 12 bases in the middle. Germline CDR1 reads SGHTA; CDR2 reads FQGNSA. This CDR3 has 13 residues. TCRdb itself ran the reads through MiXCR, one entry per CDR3 protein. The top ten hold about 3.9% of the sample, which has under 350,000 distinct CDR3 sequences, approximately 9.5% seen once. Sequenced material: PBMCs. The TCR originated in a human donor in good health (CMV status not recorded). Some clones in this sample may be carry-over from other donors' samples. This chain uses TRBV7-2 with TRBJ2-7; tentatively, D is TRBD2 (5 bases). The CDR3 nucleotides are TGTGCCAGCAGCTTAATCCGGGGTTGGGAGCAGTACTTC. Encoded protein: CASSLIRGWEQYF.